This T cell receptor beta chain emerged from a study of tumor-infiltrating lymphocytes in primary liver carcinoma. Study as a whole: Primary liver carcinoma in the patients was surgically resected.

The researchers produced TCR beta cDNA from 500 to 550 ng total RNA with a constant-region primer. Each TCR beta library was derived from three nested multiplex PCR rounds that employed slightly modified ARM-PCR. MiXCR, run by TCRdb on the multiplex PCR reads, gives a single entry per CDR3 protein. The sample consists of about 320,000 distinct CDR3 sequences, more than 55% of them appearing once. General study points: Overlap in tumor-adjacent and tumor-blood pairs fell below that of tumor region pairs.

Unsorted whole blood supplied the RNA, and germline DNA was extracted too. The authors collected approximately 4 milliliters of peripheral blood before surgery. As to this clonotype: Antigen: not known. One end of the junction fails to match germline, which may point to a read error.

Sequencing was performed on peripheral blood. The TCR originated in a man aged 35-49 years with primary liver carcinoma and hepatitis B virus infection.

CDR3 loop: CAWTGGAGGNQPQQF. In nucleotides, the CDR3 is TGTGCCTGGACCGGGGGAGCAGGGGGCAATCAGCCCCAGCAATTT. This rearrangement joins TRBV30 to TRBJ1-5; 8 positions match TRBD1. CDR1 GTSNPN and CDR2 SVGIG come from the germline V gene (reference sequence). The CDR3 sequence is 15 residues long.